The T cell receptor (beta chain) under discussion was sequenced for a study of brain metastases from non-small cell lung cancer. Details on this clone: The target antigen is unknown.

Findings of the study overall: Brain metastases had lower T-cell infiltration than primary tumors. In about 60% of brain metastases, T-cell clones were expanded compared with matched primary tumors. Paired brain metastases and primary tumors largely shared TCR repertoires.

The CDR3 spans 15 residues. V lost 2 bases, J lost 5 bases, and 3 bases stayed unmatched. Germline CDR1 reads MNHEY; CDR2 reads SVGEGT. This table comes from immunoSEQ multiplex PCR, and its TCRdb copy is limited to in-frame clones, with some not included. The profile shows some 660 clones, roughly 90% of them singletons. This TCR came from a donor over 35 with non-small cell lung cancer. The chain uses TRBV6-2 or TRBV6-3 and TRBJ1-5; 10 nucleotides agree with TRBD1. Material for sequencing was primary lung tumor tissue. CDR3 protein: CASSYGGQGDQPQHF. In DNA form, the CDR3 reads TGTGCCAGCAGTTACGGAGGACAGGGGGATCAGCCCCAGCATTTT.